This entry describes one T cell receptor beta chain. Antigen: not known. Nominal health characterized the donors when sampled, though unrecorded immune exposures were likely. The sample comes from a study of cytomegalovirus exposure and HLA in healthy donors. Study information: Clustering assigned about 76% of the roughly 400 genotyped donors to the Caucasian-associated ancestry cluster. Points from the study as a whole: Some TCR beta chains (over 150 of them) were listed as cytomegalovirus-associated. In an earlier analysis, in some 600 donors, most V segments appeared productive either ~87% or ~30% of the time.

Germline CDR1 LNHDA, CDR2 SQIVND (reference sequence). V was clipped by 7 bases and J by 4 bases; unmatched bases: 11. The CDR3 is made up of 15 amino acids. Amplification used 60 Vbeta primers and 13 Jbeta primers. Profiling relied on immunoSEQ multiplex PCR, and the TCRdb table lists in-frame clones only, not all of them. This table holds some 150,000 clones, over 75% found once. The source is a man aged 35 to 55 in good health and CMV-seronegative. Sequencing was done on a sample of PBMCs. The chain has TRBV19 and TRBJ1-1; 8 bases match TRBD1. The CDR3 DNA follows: TGTGCCAGTACAGCAGGACAGGGATTAAGCACTGAAGCTTTCTTT. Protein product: CASTAGQGLSTEAFF.